The clone carrying this T cell receptor (beta chain) was seen many times. Its cognate antigen is unknown. Making use of molecular barcodes, quantitative 5'-RACE generated TCR beta libraries. TCRdb re-derived calls from the 5' RACE reads in MiXCR, one entry per CDR3 protein. The sample records some 140,000 distinct CDR3 sequences, approximately 7.4% being singletons. This CDR3 has 13 residues. The V and J ends lost 4 bases and 7 bases, in that order; junction bases with no gene match: 4. The V gene's germline CDR1 is SGHRS and CDR2 YFSETQ. The data were obtained in a study of CD8 T cells in ankylosing spondylitis. Study results and limitations: Significantly higher representation of disease-linked clones was reported for matched ankylosing spondylitis synovial fluid. Ankylosing spondylitis blood seemed to carry a telltale TCR beta motif made of fewer than 10 highly homologous variants.

Sequenced input: blood, either unsorted or a sorted T cell fraction (not recorded which). This chain links TRBV5-1 with TRBJ2-7; 11 positions match TRBD2. The TCR was taken from a female donor with ankylosing spondylitis or in good health (not recorded which). CDR3 DNA sequence: TGCGCCAGCAGCCCGGGACTAGCGGCTGAGCAGTACTTC. Translating gives CASSPGLAAEQYF.